Sequencing of this T cell receptor (beta chain) was carried out in a study of blood T cell repertoires in COVID-19. Overall study: Sites across the United States, Italy and Spain contributed samples from acute and convalescent COVID-19.

While infection was still active, Seattle patients were enrolled and then followed longitudinally. Sequencing was performed with immunoSEQ multiplex PCR; in TCRdb, only in-frame clones are kept and a portion is missing. Of tens of thousands of clones detected, around 91% appear once; the ten largest clones hold 0.4% to 0.55%. Trimming took off 2 bases at V and 0 bases at J, with 11 bases between the two ends. The length of the CDR3 is 16 residues. Germline loops: CDR1 SGHVS, CDR2 FNYEAQ. This chain links TRBV7-6 with TRBJ1-3; D might be TRBD1 (5 bases). Sequenced material: peripheral blood. The source of this sequence is a man aged 50-60 years with COVID-19, enrolled during active disease. DNA of the CDR3: TGTGCCAGCAGCTTAATGTCAGGGTCCTCTGGAAACACCATATATTTT. It yields the protein CASSLMSGSSGNTIYF.